This T cell receptor (beta chain) emerged from a study of cytomegalovirus exposure and HLA in healthy donors. Vbeta (60) and Jbeta (13) primers were used in the PCR. Profiled with immunoSEQ multiplex PCR; TCRdb holds only in-frame clones, not every one. The table records around 150,000 clones, about 85% of them present only once. Germline CDR1 GTSNPN, CDR2 SVGIG (reference sequence). There are 13 residues in the CDR3. The V end was cut by 8 bases, the J end by 4 bases, with 14 bases between. The chain uses TRBV30 and TRBJ2-2; D may be TRBD1 (6 bases). What was sequenced was PBMCs. This TCR came from a man younger than 35 in good health and CMV-seropositive. The CDR3 protein is CAGHRVFTGELFF. The CDR3 nucleotides are TGTGCCGGGCACAGGGTTTTCACCGGGGAGCTGTTTTTT.